The next 32 T cell receptor beta chains were all read from a single sample in a study of cytomegalovirus exposure and HLA in healthy donors. Amplification used 60 Vbeta primers and 13 Jbeta primers. TCRdb's table, derived via immunoSEQ multiplex PCR, lists solely in-frame clones and lacks some. The table shows about 130,000 clones, with about 74% occurring only once. Sequences were obtained from PBMCs. The source of these receptors is a male donor in good health and CMV-seronegative.

The rearrangement links TRBV27 to TRBJ1-3; 11 nucleotides match TRBD1. Germline V gene lookup returns CDR1 MNHEY and CDR2 SMNVEV (reference sequence). V dropped 6 bases and J dropped 6; count of bases not matched to a gene: 4. The CDR3 is 14 residues long. CDR3 bases: TGTGCCAGCAGGAAGGGACAGGGGGAAAACACCATATATTTT. This codes for CASRKGQGENTIYF.

This clone occurred a few times. This sequence joins TRBV19 and TRBJ1-4, with D hard to call. CDR3 length equals 13 residues. CDR1 and CDR2 from the germline V gene are LNHDA and SQIVND (reference sequence). Trimming removed 3 bases from V and 10 bases from J, with 12 bases in between. The CDR3 bases are TGTGCCAGTAGTATTTACACGTTTGGAAAACTGTTTTTT. It is translated as CASSIYTFGKLFF.

Comments on this clone: Compared with germline, one end of the junction differs, possibly owing to a read error. The genes are TRBV7-9 and TRBJ2-7; 10 bases agree with TRBD1. There are 17 residues in the CDR3. CDR1 and CDR2 from the germline V gene are SEHNR and FQNEAQ (reference sequence). CDR3 in amino acids: CSSSLPWTGGQIYEQYF. The DNA of the CDR3 is TGTTCCAGCAGCTTACCTTGGACAGGGGGACAGATCTACGAGCAGTACTTC.

This clone was seen just once. The J gene is TRBJ2-7, the V gene TRBV4-2; a possible D gene is TRBD1 (5 bases). Looked up from germline, CDR1 is LGHNA and CDR2 is YNFKEQ. V shed 0 bases and J shed 3 bases, with 9 bases lying between them. The CDR3 totals 14 residues. CDR3 amino acids: CASSQDHDSYEQYF. DNA of the CDR3: TGTGCCAGCAGCCAAGATCACGACAGCTACGAGCAGTACTTC.

This clone appeared once. The J gene is TRBJ1-3, the V gene TRBV18; unclear D gene. V was clipped by 2 bases and J by 0 bases, with 11 bases between them. This CDR3 is built from 16 residues. The germline gives CDR1 KGHSH, CDR2 LQKENI. The CDR3 bases are TGTGCCAGCTCACCAGGCCCGCCAAGCTCTGGAAACACCATATATTTT. Encoded protein: CASSPGPPSSGNTIYF.

This chain connects TRBV7-2 to TRBJ2-7; D is possibly TRBD2 (6 bases). Germline V lookup: CDR1 SGHTA, CDR2 FQGNSA. The V end was cut by 0 bases, the J end by 4 bases, with 13 bases between. The CDR3 covers 15 residues. Here the CDR3 reads CASSLAKSAGYEQYF. The CDR3 DNA reads as TGTGCCAGCAGCTTAGCTAAGTCGGCGGGGTACGAGCAGTACTTC.

This chain links TRBV14 with TRBJ1-1; 7 positions match TRBD1. Trimming took 4 bases from V and 0 from J; bases not matched to a gene: 8. Germline V lookup: CDR1 SGHDN, CDR2 FVKESK. The CDR3 is 16 amino acids. CDR3 DNA: TGTGCCAGCAGCCCCGGGACAGCTCTTCTGAACACTGAAGCTTTCTTT. It is translated as CASSPGTALLNTEAFF.

The CDR3 bases are TGTGCCAGCAGCAAAGACAGGTTCCCAAAGCCGGGCTACACCTTC. This codes for CASSKDRFPKPGYTF. This rearrangement joins TRBV21-1 to TRBJ1-2; the table calls TRBD1, which could not be checked here. TRBV21-1 is deemed a pseudogene. The CDR3 has 15 amino acids.

This chain joins TRBV15 and TRBJ2-6; D is unclear. CDR1 and CDR2 from the germline V gene are LNHNV and YYDKDF (reference sequence). This CDR3 contains 20 residues. V lost 1 base to trimming and J lost 0 bases, with 19 bases between them. The CDR3 DNA follows: TGTGCCACCAGCAGAGTAAGTCGTCATGGCCACCCCTCTGGGGCCAACGTCCTGACTTTC. Translating it yields CATSRVSRHGHPSGANVLTF.

The chain is built from TRBV27 and TRBJ1-3, with D perhaps TRBD1 (6 bases). The V gene's germline CDR1 is MNHEY and CDR2 SMNVEV (reference sequence). V dropped 5 bases and J dropped 2 bases, with 13 bases sitting between them. The CDR3 extends over 15 amino acids. CDR3 amino acids: CASSLAGATGNTIYF. Here the CDR3 DNA reads TGTGCCAGCAGTCTAGCGGGGGCCACTGGAAACACCATATATTTT.

This sequence joins TRBV27 and TRBJ2-7; D call uncertain. V was clipped by 8 bases and J by 6 bases, with 8 bases between them. Germline CDR1 and CDR2: MNHEY and SMNVEV (reference sequence). CDR3 length equals 10 residues. CDR3 sequence: CASGNSEQYF. The CDR3 nucleotides are TGTGCCAGCGGAAACAGCGAGCAGTACTTC.

J is TRBJ2-1 and V is TRBV28, with TRBD1 identical over 8 bases. J gave up 1 base and V 5 bases, and 10 bases lay outside the gene matches. Per germline, CDR1 MDHEN and CDR2 SYDVKM. The CDR3 is 17 amino acids. In DNA, the CDR3 is TGTGCCAGCAGTCCACATGACAGGGGTCGATCCTACAATGAGCAGTTCTTC. Translation gives CASSPHDRGRSYNEQFF.

The chain recombines TRBV27 with TRBJ1-1; D is unresolved. V lost 4 bases and J 3 bases, leaving 15 bases between the germline ends. CDR3 size: 15 residues. The germline V gene has CDR1 MNHEY and CDR2 SMNVEV (reference sequence). CDR3 amino acids: CASSSFPTRDTEAFF. Here the CDR3 DNA reads TGTGCCAGCAGTTCCTTCCCCACCCGGGACACTGAAGCTTTCTTT.

This clone was detected only a few times. The rearrangement links TRBV7-9 to TRBJ1-1; 7 bases agree with TRBD1. CDR3 size: 13 residues. V dropped 4 bases and J dropped 1; count of bases not matched to a gene: 0. Germline CDR1 reads SEHNR; CDR2 reads FQNEAQ (reference sequence). In DNA, the CDR3 is TGTGCCAGCAGCTGGACAGGGAACACTGAAGCTTTCTTT. Translation: CASSWTGNTEAFF.

This rearrangement joins TRBV6-5 to TRBJ2-1; 10 bases match TRBD1. This CDR3 has 15 residues. Germline CDR1 reads MNHEY; CDR2 reads SVGAGI. V shed 6 bases, J shed 8 bases, and the junction held 10 bases outside the gene matches. The DNA for the CDR3 is TGTGCCAGCAGATTCCGGGACAGGGGCATTTATGAGCAGTTCTTC. Its protein product is CASRFRDRGIYEQFF.

The chain links TRBV6-1 to TRBJ2-1; 8 bases match TRBD2. V lost 10 bases and J lost 4; bases outside the gene matches: 6. Germline V gives CDR1 MNHNS, CDR2 SASEGT. This CDR3 has 13 amino acids. DNA of the CDR3: TGTGCCACCCTCCGACTAGCGTACAATGAGCAGTTCTTC. This codes for CATLRLAYNEQFF.

J is TRBJ2-5 and V is TRBV7-3; TRBD1 aligns across 11 bases. Germline trimming cut 4 bases from V and 5 bases from J; bases unmatched to any gene: 6. The CDR3 is made up of 15 amino acids. The germline V gene encodes CDR1 SGHTA and CDR2 FQGTGA. Here the CDR3 reads CASSSGQGAKETQYF. The CDR3 DNA sequence: TGTGCCAGCAGCTCCGGACAGGGGGCTAAGGAGACCCAGTACTTC.

V is TRBV11-2 and J is TRBJ2-7; 9 bases agree with TRBD1. The V gene end was trimmed by 3 bases and the J gene end by 5 bases; junction bases not matched to a gene: 8. There are 15 residues in the CDR3. Germline CDR1 reads SGHAT; CDR2 reads FQNNGV. CDR3 residues: CASSLQGQGSHEQYF. The CDR3, as DNA: TGTGCCAGCAGCTTGCAGGGACAGGGTTCCCACGAGCAGTACTTC.

The gene calls are TRBV5-1 and TRBJ1-1; 10 positions match TRBD1. The CDR3 loop spans 17 amino acids. Per the germline V gene, CDR1 is SGHRS and CDR2 is YFSETQ. V shed 2 bases and J 2 bases; nucleotides not matched to a gene: 9. The CDR3 nucleotides are TGCGCCAGCAGCTTTAGACAGGGGGCCGCGCTTAACACTGAAGCTTTCTTT. Encoded protein: CASSFRQGAALNTEAFF.

This clone was seen only a few times. The chain couples TRBV7-3 to TRBJ2-3; TRBD1 might be the D (7 bases). The CDR3 extends over 14 amino acids. V lost 2 bases to trimming and J lost 4 bases, with 10 bases between them. The germline V gene encodes CDR1 SGHTA and CDR2 FQGTGA. The CDR3 protein is CASSLQGGSDTQYF. CDR3 nucleotides: TGTGCCAGCAGCTTACAGGGGGGATCAGATACGCAGTATTTT.

The V call is TRBV4-1, the J call TRBJ2-1; 8 nucleotides match TRBD1. Germline V gene lookup returns CDR1 MGHRA and CDR2 YSYEKL. After removal of 0 bases from V and 0 bases from J, the junction contained 7 bases not matched to a gene. This CDR3 contains 18 residues. CDR3 sequence reads: CASSQDDSGQGSYNEQFF. Here the CDR3 DNA reads TGCGCCAGCAGCCAAGATGATAGTGGACAGGGCTCCTACAATGAGCAGTTCTTC.

The chain has TRBV10-3 and TRBJ2-5, with D perhaps TRBD2 (5 bases). This CDR3 has 13 residues. Per germline, CDR1 ENHRY and CDR2 SYGVKD. Trimming stripped 2 bases from V and 4 bases from J, with 8 bases between. CDR3: CAISEKGGETQYF. The CDR3 DNA sequence: TGTGCCATCAGTGAGAAAGGAGGAGAGACCCAGTACTTC.

This rearrangement joins TRBV2 to TRBJ2-1, with a tentative D call TRBD1 (5 bases). Germline CDR1 reads SNHLY; CDR2 reads FYNNEI. Trimming cost V 10 bases and J 0 bases, with 16 bases left between them. The CDR3 is 15 amino acids. The CDR3 protein is CATTPDRVSYNEQFF. The CDR3 bases are TGTGCCACCACCCCCGACAGAGTCTCCTACAATGAGCAGTTCTTC.

This sequence joins TRBV28 and TRBJ1-2; D not resolved. The V end was cut by 3 bases, the J end by 0 bases, with 8 bases between. The germline CDR1 and CDR2 sequences are MDHEN and SYDVKM. This CDR3 comprises 14 residues. This chain's CDR3 is CASSLGGTNYGYTF. The CDR3 DNA is TGTGCCAGCAGTTTGGGAGGAACTAACTATGGCTACACCTTC.

The chain carries TRBV5-1 and TRBJ2-3, with 8 bases identical to TRBD2. There are 16 residues in the CDR3. Trimming cost V 5 bases and J 0 bases; bases outside gene matches: 8. Looked up from germline, CDR1 is SGHRS and CDR2 is YFSETQ. Written as DNA, the CDR3 is TGCGCCAGCAGATTTATAGCGGGACCTAGCACAGATACGCAGTATTTT. Translated: CASRFIAGPSTDTQYF.

The rearrangement joins TRBV7-2 to TRBJ2-5, with 7 bases lining up with TRBD2. Germline-derived CDR1 and CDR2 are SGHTA and FQGNSA. This CDR3 contains 14 residues. The V gene end was trimmed by 5 bases and the J gene end by 4 bases; junction bases not matched to a gene: 7. The chain's CDR3 is CASSRSGNSETQYF. CDR3 bases: TGTGCCAGCAGCCGAAGCGGGAATTCAGAGACCCAGTACTTC.

J is TRBJ2-2 and V is TRBV5-4, with TRBD2 matching 10 bases. V lost 0 bases to trimming and J lost 7 bases; unmatched junction nucleotides: 9. This CDR3 region has 17 residues. CDR1 SGHNT and CDR2 YYREEE come from the germline V gene (reference sequence). The CDR3 nucleotides read TGTGCCAGCAGCTTGGTTAGCGGGGGGTCCGTAATCGGGGAGCTGTTTTTT. Translation: CASSLVSGGSVIGELFF.

This clone appeared a few times. The chain joins TRBV19 to TRBJ2-7; 7 positions agree with TRBD2. Germline V lookup: CDR1 LNHDA, CDR2 SQIVND (reference sequence). Trimming at V came to 7 bases and at J to 4 bases, leaving 13 bases not matched to a gene. CDR3 length: 15 amino acids. CDR3 sequence reads: CASKRAGPLEYEQYF. The DNA for the CDR3 is TGTGCCAGTAAACGAGCGGGGCCGCTAGAGTACGAGCAGTACTTC.

The gene calls are TRBV6-4 and TRBJ2-3; TRBD1 agrees at 7 bases. The V gene's germline CDR1 is MRHNA and CDR2 SNTAGT. The junction had 6 bases not matched to a gene; V was cut back by 5 bases and J by 4 bases. The CDR3 extends over 14 amino acids. In nucleotides, the CDR3 is TGTGCCAGCAGTAAGAGACAGGGCGCAGATACGCAGTATTTT. Protein: CASSKRQGADTQYF.

This rearrangement joins TRBV11-2 to TRBJ2-3; 14 bases align to TRBD2. CDR3 length: 19 amino acids. The junction had 13 bases not matched to a gene; V was cut back by 3 bases and J by 5 bases. Germline-derived CDR1 and CDR2 are SGHAT and FQNNGV. The CDR3 loop reads CASSFPTGLAGVDEDTQYF. The CDR3 DNA follows: TGTGCCAGCAGCTTTCCCACGGGACTAGCGGGAGTCGATGAAGATACGCAGTATTTT.

The CDR3 is CASSEGSSGTEAFF. The CDR3 region has the DNA TGTGCCAGCAGTGAGGGCAGCAGTGGCACTGAAGCTTTCTTT. The V gene is TRBV6-1, the J gene TRBJ1-1; D gene ambiguous. Germline lookup yields CDR1 MNHNS and CDR2 SASEGT. V was clipped by 3 bases and J by 4 bases, with 12 bases between them. The CDR3 is 14 residues long.

The chain carries TRBV6-4 and TRBJ2-1; 7 nucleotides align to TRBD1. The junction had 8 bases not matched to a gene; V was cut back by 7 bases and J by 5 bases. Germline CDR1 reads MRHNA; CDR2 reads SNTAGT. The CDR3 consists of 14 residues. The CDR3 spells CASILNRGHNEQFF. The CDR3 bases are TGTGCCAGCATCTTAAACAGGGGCCACAATGAGCAGTTCTTC.